The 16 T cell receptor beta chains reported below all come from one sample, sequenced in a study of T cell responses to AZD1222 COVID-19 vaccine. The repertoire was sequenced with immunoSEQ multiplex PCR; TCRdb's copy has only in-frame clones and lacks some. The sample has 95,000 to 100,000 clones; more than 75% are singletons. Here the sequenced sample was peripheral blood, taken on day 0 of AZD1222 vaccination. Receptors originate from an adult in good health.

The chain employs TRBV6-2 or TRBV6-3 and TRBJ2-1; D is possibly TRBD2 (6 bases). The CDR3 length is 15 residues. Trimming shortened V by 1 base and J by 4 bases, and 11 bases separated the two germline ends. Germline assignment: CDR1 MNHEY and CDR2 SVGEGT. CDR3 region: CASSYWLAIYNEQFF. The DNA for the CDR3 is TGTGCCAGCAGTTACTGGCTAGCGATTTACAATGAGCAGTTCTTC.

The chain joins TRBV7-6 to TRBJ2-3; perhaps D is TRBD1 or TRBD2 (5 bases each). The V gene's germline CDR1 is SGHVS and CDR2 FNYEAQ. Trimming shortened V by 1 base and J by 0 bases, and 8 bases separated the two germline ends. The CDR3 totals 15 residues. CDR3 sequence: CASSLGGLSTDTQYF. As DNA, the CDR3 is TGTGCCAGCAGCTTAGGGGGGTTAAGCACAGATACGCAGTATTTT.

The rearrangement links TRBV6-5 to TRBJ2-7, with TRBD1 identical over 10 bases. Trimming took 8 bases from V and 3 from J; bases not matched to a gene: 10. Germline V gene lookup returns CDR1 MNHEY and CDR2 SVGAGI. The CDR3 extends over 15 amino acids. CDR3 residues: CASAKGRDRGYEQYF. As DNA, the CDR3 is TGTGCCAGCGCTAAGGGACGGGACAGGGGCTACGAGCAGTACTTC.

This clone was detected a few times. The gene calls are TRBV2 and TRBJ2-2; maybe TRBD1 (5 bases). CDR3 length equals 12 residues. V lost 6 bases and J 8 bases, leaving 10 bases between the germline ends. The germline CDR1 and CDR2 sequences are SNHLY and FYNNEI. CDR3 amino acids: CASRDRGGELFF. The DNA of the CDR3 is TGTGCCAGCAGGGATAGGGGAGGGGAGCTGTTTTTT.

The V call is TRBV10-3, the J call TRBJ1-1; D possibly corresponds to TRBD1 (6 bases). Germline loops: CDR1 ENHRY, CDR2 SYGVKD. This CDR3 is 13 amino acids long. Trimming cost V 4 bases and J 4 bases, with 10 bases left between them. The CDR3 DNA sequence: TGTGCCATCAGTGGGACAGAAGGCACTGAAGCTTTCTTT. It is translated as CAISGTEGTEAFF.

The V and J genes are TRBV2 and TRBJ1-6; 8 bases fit TRBD1. The CDR3 is 14 amino acids. CDR1 and CDR2 from the germline V gene are SNHLY and FYNNEI. Trimming cost V 7 bases and J 8 bases; bases outside gene matches: 7. The CDR3 nucleotides read TGTGCCAGCAACGACAGGGGCTTGCATTCACCCCTCCACTTT. Encoded protein: CASNDRGLHSPLHF.

V usage is TRBV13 and J usage is TRBJ2-1; 8 positions match TRBD2. V lost 0 bases to trimming and J lost 10 bases; unmatched junction nucleotides: 5. Per the germline V gene, CDR1 is PRHDT and CDR2 is FYEKMQ (reference sequence). This CDR3 spans 14 amino acids. The CDR3 region is CASSLGGLAGEQFF. In DNA, the CDR3 is TGTGCCAGCAGCTTAGGCGGGCTAGCGGGCGAGCAGTTCTTC.

The V gene is TRBV4-1, the J gene TRBJ2-7; D is ambiguous. Germline loops: CDR1 MGHRA, CDR2 YSYEKL. This CDR3 has 12 amino acids. V was cut by 3 bases and J by 5 bases, with 8 bases left in between. Here the CDR3 reads CASSHLGHEQYF. In DNA, the CDR3 is TGCGCCAGCAGCCATCTGGGCCACGAGCAGTACTTC.

The chain has TRBV6-5 and TRBJ2-7; 7 nucleotides agree with TRBD1. Trimming at V came to 7 bases and at J to 6 bases, leaving 12 bases not matched to a gene. The CDR3 runs 14 residues. The germline V gene encodes CDR1 MNHEY and CDR2 SVGAGI. In DNA form, the CDR3 reads TGTGCCAGCAACCTCGTGGGAAGGGGGCGCGAGCAGTACTTC. This sequence encodes CASNLVGRGREQYF.

V gene TRBV6-5 combines with J gene TRBJ1-1, with D tentatively TRBD1 (5 bases). The germline CDR1 and CDR2 sequences are MNHEY and SVGAGI. Trimming cost V 8 bases and J 8 bases, with 12 bases left between them. This CDR3 spans 11 amino acids. CDR3 amino acids: CASGRTSEAFF. Here the CDR3 DNA reads TGTGCCAGCGGGCGGACAAGCGAAGCTTTCTTT.

V gene TRBV5-1 combines with J gene TRBJ1-1; 8 bases fit TRBD1. Germline V gene lookup returns CDR1 SGHRS and CDR2 YFSETQ. The V segment lost 4 bases and the J segment 1 base; nucleotides outside the gene matches: 3. The CDR3 has 14 amino acids. The CDR3 DNA reads TGCGCCAGCAGCCCAGACAGGGGGAACACTGAAGCTTTCTTT. It specifies CASSPDRGNTEAFF. The full variable domain, completed using reference TRBV5-1 and TRBJ1-1, is KAGVTQTPRYLIKTRGQQVTLSCSPISGHRSVSWYQQTPGQGLQFLFEYFSETQRNKGNFPGRFSGRQFSNSRSEMNVSTLELGDSALYLCASSPDRGNTEAFFGQGTRLTVV.

This chain joins TRBV30 and TRBJ2-3, with unresolved D. This CDR3 is 16 amino acids long. Germline-derived CDR1 and CDR2 are GTSNPN and SVGIG (reference sequence). V dropped 0 bases and J dropped 5 bases, with 18 bases sitting between them. CDR3 protein: CAWSVFSDWIRDTQYF. The CDR3 coding sequence is TGTGCCTGGAGTGTCTTTAGTGATTGGATCAGAGATACGCAGTATTTT.

CDR3 loop: CASRHTDSYEQYF. CDR3 coding DNA: TGTGCCAGCAGACATACCGACTCCTACGAGCAGTACTTC. The chain is built from TRBV28 and TRBJ2-7; D not certain. CDR1 and CDR2 (germline): MDHEN, SYDVKM. Trimming pared 6 bases from V and 0 bases from J, leaving 9 bases between. This CDR3 has 13 amino acids.

This chain links TRBV5-6 with TRBJ2-3; 7 bases agree with TRBD1. V lost 4 bases and J lost 2; bases outside the gene matches: 13. The CDR3 extends over 17 amino acids. In germline, CDR1 is SGHDT, CDR2 YYEEEE. CDR3 loop: CASSNRGFGLFTDTQYF. CDR3 DNA: TGTGCCAGCAGCAACAGGGGATTCGGCCTATTCACAGATACGCAGTATTTT.

This chain connects TRBV7-8 to TRBJ1-5; 10 bases match TRBD1. The CDR3 runs to 14 residues. The V gene's germline CDR1 is SGHVS and CDR2 FQNEAQ. The V segment lost 3 bases and the J segment 7 bases; nucleotides outside the gene matches: 3. CDR3 sequence reads: CASSLTGGRQPQHF. The CDR3, as DNA: TGTGCCAGCAGCTTGACAGGGGGCCGCCAGCCCCAGCATTTT.

The chain links TRBV4-1 to TRBJ2-2; D not certain. Trimming stripped 4 bases from V and 6 bases from J, with 9 bases between. Looked up from germline, CDR1 is MGHRA and CDR2 is YSYEKL. The CDR3 spans 13 residues. In DNA, the CDR3 is TGCGCCAGCAGCCTGAGATTGCCCGGGGAGCTGTTTTTT. Amino acid sequence: CASSLRLPGELFF.